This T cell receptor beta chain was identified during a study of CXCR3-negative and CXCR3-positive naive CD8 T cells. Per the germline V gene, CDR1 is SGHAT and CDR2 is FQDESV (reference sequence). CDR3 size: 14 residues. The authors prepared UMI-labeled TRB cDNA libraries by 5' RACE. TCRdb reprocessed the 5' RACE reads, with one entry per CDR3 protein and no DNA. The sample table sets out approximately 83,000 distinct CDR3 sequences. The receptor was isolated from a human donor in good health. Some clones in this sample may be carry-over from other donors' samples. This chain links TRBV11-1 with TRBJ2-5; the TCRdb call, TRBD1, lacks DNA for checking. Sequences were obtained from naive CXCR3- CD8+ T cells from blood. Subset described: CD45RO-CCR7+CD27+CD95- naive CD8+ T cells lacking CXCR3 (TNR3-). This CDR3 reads CASLRGRGQETQYF.